These 30 T cell receptor beta chains originate from one sample sequenced in a study of cytomegalovirus exposure and HLA in healthy donors (dated by TCRdb to 2016 to 2017). Receptor amplification or capture employed the immunoSEQ multiplex PCR assay. For the multiplex PCR, a mixture combining 60 forward primers for TCR Vbeta segments and 13 reverse primers for TCR Jbeta segments was used. TCRdb re-hosts the immuneACCESS table, in-frame sequences only. Its copies lack some clones; in the studies checked, an unresolved V gene accounts for under half of them, and the cause for the rest is not known. Within this sample are more than 80,000 clones, with approximately 74% of them counted one time only. The top ten clones comprise 11% to 15% of the sample. Sequenced sample: PBMCs. All receptors come from a woman in her 70s in good health and CMV-seropositive.

This clone has a handful of counts. The J gene is TRBJ2-1, the V gene TRBV30, with D perhaps matching TRBD2 (6 bases). CDR3 size: 17 residues. The V and J ends lost 4 bases and 6 bases respectively, with 25 bases between them. Germline V gene sequence: CDR1 GTSNPN, CDR2 SVGIG (reference sequence). The CDR3 spells CAWKPHPRSRRGNEQFF. CDR3 coding DNA: TGTGCCTGGAAACCCCACCCCCGTTCGAGGAGGGGCAATGAGCAGTTCTTC.

This sequence joins TRBV5-1 and TRBJ1-4, with D possibly being TRBD1 (6 bases). Looked up from germline, CDR1 is SGHRS and CDR2 is YFSETQ. V was trimmed by 0 bases and J by 11 bases, leaving 8 bases between them. The CDR3 is 12 amino acids. The CDR3 region has the DNA TGCGCCAGCAGCTTGGAGGGGGACAAACTGTTTTTT. It translates to CASSLEGDKLFF.

The chain has TRBV9 and TRBJ2-7; 8 nucleotides line up with TRBD1. The CDR3 covers 14 residues. CDR1 is SGDLS, CDR2 YYNGEE, per germline. Trimming took 2 bases from V and 3 from J; bases not matched to a gene: 4. CDR3 sequence reads: CASSVGQEIYEQYF. The CDR3 DNA follows: TGTGCCAGCAGCGTGGGACAGGAGATCTACGAGCAGTACTTC.

In its sample, this clone was seen once. The rearrangement joins TRBV10-3 to TRBJ2-7; 7 nucleotides line up with TRBD1. The CDR3 totals 14 residues. Germline V CDR1 and CDR2: ENHRY, SYGVKD. The junction had 13 bases not matched to a gene; V was cut back by 10 bases and J by 4 bases. The CDR3 DNA reads as TGTGCCACGGAAGAACCCACAGGGGCATACGAGCAGTACTTC. Its protein is CATEEPTGAYEQYF.

The V call is TRBV28, the J call TRBJ2-5; 9 bases align to TRBD1. Matching the DNA end better, TRBJ2-7 makes the J call doubtful. The CDR3 totals 14 residues. The V gene's germline CDR1 is MDHEN and CDR2 SYDVKM. CDR3 DNA: TGTGCCAGCAACCCCCCGGACAGGGGAGCCGAGCAGTACTTC. This codes for CASNPPDRGAEQYF.

CDR3 bases: TGTGCCAGCAGCTTAGGGTCTATTTGGCGGGCCCACAATGAGCAGTTCTTC. Protein sequence: CASSLGSIWRAHNEQFF. The genes are TRBV11-2 and TRBJ2-1; TRBD2 might be the D (5 bases). V shed 1 base and J shed 5 bases, with 18 bases lying between them. CDR3 length equals 17 residues. Germline CDR1 SGHAT, CDR2 FQNNGV.

The chain uses TRBV6-1 and TRBJ1-5; the match to TRBD1 covers 11 bases. CDR3 length: 15 amino acids. Trimming took 4 bases from V and 4 from J; bases not matched to a gene: 3. Germline V CDR1 and CDR2: MNHNS, SASEGT. The CDR3: CASSGGTGGNQPQHF. The CDR3, as DNA: TGTGCCAGCAGTGGGGGGACAGGGGGAAATCAGCCCCAGCATTTT.

V gene TRBV6-1 combines with J gene TRBJ2-3; a possible D gene is TRBD1 (6 bases). Germline V gene data show CDR1 as MNHNS and CDR2 as SASEGT. CDR3 size: 14 residues. V gave up 7 bases and J gave up 0 bases, with 11 bases separating them. The CDR3 sequence is CASIQGWSTDTQYF. Here the CDR3 DNA reads TGTGCCAGCATCCAGGGGTGGAGCACAGATACGCAGTATTTT.

The chain has TRBV4-3 and TRBJ1-3, with D maybe TRBD1 (6 bases). The V gene lost 1 base and the J gene lost 0 bases, with 13 bases spanning the gap. Looked up from germline, CDR1 is LGHNA and CDR2 is YSLEER. This CDR3 region has 17 residues. The CDR3 protein is CASSQAPGVSSGNTIYF. The CDR3 DNA reads as TGCGCCAGCAGCCAAGCTCCAGGGGTCAGCTCTGGAAACACCATATATTTT.

The chain couples TRBV6-5 to TRBJ2-6, with a tentative D call TRBD1 (5 bases). This CDR3 has 15 amino acids. CDR1 and CDR2 from the germline V gene are MNHEY and SVGAGI. V gave up 7 bases and J gave up 1 base, with 11 bases separating them. Here the CDR3 DNA reads TGTGCCAGCACTCGACAGTCGTCTGGGGCCAACGTCCTGACTTTC. As protein: CASTRQSSGANVLTF.

The table lists this clone with a count of one. The V and J genes are TRBV4-3 and TRBJ2-5; a weak D match, TRBD2 (7 bases). The germline V gene encodes CDR1 LGHNA and CDR2 YSLEER. V lost 1 base and J lost 5, with 20 bases in between. This CDR3 is 17 amino acids long. The CDR3: CASSQVGLGGWFETQYF. CDR3 bases: TGCGCCAGCAGCCAAGTTGGACTAGGGGGTTGGTTTGAGACCCAGTACTTC.

The J gene is TRBJ2-3, the V gene TRBV27, with D perhaps matching TRBD1 (6 bases). CDR3 size: 12 residues. Germline values: CDR1 MNHEY, CDR2 SMNVEV (reference sequence). Trimming took 9 bases from V and 4 from J, leaving 11 bases between them. The CDR3 sequence is CARRGFPDTQYF. The CDR3 DNA follows: TGTGCCAGAAGGGGGTTCCCAGATACGCAGTATTTT.

The J gene is TRBJ2-7, the V gene TRBV5-6, with 9 bases fitting TRBD1. The ends lost 3 bases at V and 0 bases at J; junction bases unmatched: 7. Germline CDR1 is SGHDT and CDR2 is YYEEEE. The CDR3 spans 16 residues. For the CDR3, the DNA is TGTGCCAGCAGCTCCGCCGGGACAGGGCTCTCCTACGAGCAGTACTTC. Amino acid sequence: CASSSAGTGLSYEQYF.

This chain uses TRBV9 with TRBJ2-5; D might be TRBD1 (6 bases). The germline V gene has CDR1 SGDLS and CDR2 YYNGEE. V dropped 1 base and J dropped 0 bases, with 13 bases sitting between them. The CDR3 contains 16 residues. This CDR3 is CASSVRAGDHQETQYF. For the CDR3, the DNA is TGTGCCAGCAGCGTAAGGGCAGGGGACCACCAAGAGACCCAGTACTTC.

The CDR3 here is CASGTGVKETQYF. CDR3 DNA sequence: TGTGCCAGTGGGACAGGCGTTAAGGAGACCCAGTACTTC. The rearrangement links TRBV19 to TRBJ2-5; 8 bases align to TRBD1. Per germline, CDR1 LNHDA and CDR2 SQIVND (reference sequence). V trimming: 8 bases; J trimming: 5 bases; junction bases outside the gene matches: 7. This CDR3 contains 13 residues. Based on the CDR3 plus reference TRBV19 and TRBJ2-5, the full variable domain is DGGITQSPKYLFRKEGQNVTLSCEQNLNHDAMYWYRQDPGQGLRLIYYSQIVNDFQKGDIAEGYSVSREKKESFPLTVTSAQKNPTAFYLCASGTGVKETQYFGPGTRLLVL.

V usage is TRBV10-1 and J usage is TRBJ2-3; D gene uncertain. Germline CDR1 is WNHNN and CDR2 is SYGVQD (reference sequence). Trimming pared 8 bases from V and 6 bases from J, leaving 12 bases between. This CDR3 has 12 residues. The DNA of the CDR3 is TGCGCCAGCTCAGGCCCGCTCGATACGCAGTATTTT. It translates to CASSGPLDTQYF.

The chain joins TRBV5-8 to TRBJ1-5, with 10 bases matching TRBD1. CDR1 is SGHTS and CDR2 is YDEGEE in the germline V gene. The CDR3 runs to 15 residues. V gave up 0 bases and J gave up 4 bases; unmatched junction bases: 1. The CDR3 spells CASSLGQGANQPQHF. The CDR3 region has the DNA TGTGCCAGCAGCTTGGGACAGGGGGCGAATCAGCCCCAGCATTTT.

Comments on this clone: One end of the junction does not line up with germline, which may come from a read error. This specimen includes other DNA sequences encoding the same CDR3. The chain couples TRBV4-1 to TRBJ1-1; 7 bases are a match to TRBD1. CDR3 length: 15 amino acids. From germline, CDR1 is MGHRA and CDR2 YSYEKL. CDR3 DNA: TGTGCCAGCAGCCCTGTTGGGACAGCGAACACTGAAGCTTTCTTT. Protein product: CASSPVGTANTEAFF.

This rearrangement joins TRBV19 to TRBJ2-5; 15 bases match TRBD2. V shed 5 bases, J shed 4 bases, and the junction held 2 bases outside the gene matches. The CDR3 loop spans 15 amino acids. Germline V gives CDR1 LNHDA, CDR2 SQIVND (reference sequence). CDR3 loop: CASSGTSGRLETQYF. CDR3 nucleotide sequence: TGTGCCAGTAGTGGGACTAGCGGGAGGTTAGAGACCCAGTACTTC.

The CDR3 loop reads CAISESGSGGPTNEQFF. The CDR3 nucleotides read TGTGCCATCAGTGAGTCTGGGAGCGGGGGGCCGACCAATGAGCAGTTCTTC. V and J are TRBV10-3 and TRBJ2-1, with 9 positions matching TRBD2. Germline CDR1 ENHRY, CDR2 SYGVKD. This CDR3 contains 17 residues. The ends lost 0 bases at V and 6 bases at J; junction bases unmatched: 9.

The genes are TRBV19 and TRBJ1-5, with a possible D match to TRBD1 (5 bases). V was pared by 2 bases and J by 6 bases, with 14 bases between. Germline V gene data show CDR1 as LNHDA and CDR2 as SQIVND (reference sequence). CDR3 length: 15 amino acids. This chain's CDR3 is CASSIKVVGPQPQHF. CDR3 coding DNA: TGTGCCAGTAGTATAAAGGTCGTGGGGCCTCAGCCCCAGCATTTT.

In its sample, this clone is medium-sized. The rearrangement uses TRBV4-3 and TRBJ2-2; 7 nucleotides match TRBD2. There are 15 residues in the CDR3. With 8 bases clipped from V and 1 base from J, the junction kept 7 bases outside the gene matches. The germline V gene encodes CDR1 LGHNA and CDR2 YSLEER. Here the CDR3 DNA reads TGCGCCAGCGGACTTAGCGGGCGGAACACCGGGGAGCTGTTTTTT. Its translation: CASGLSGRNTGELFF.

V is TRBV6-5 and J is TRBJ1-2; D is perhaps TRBD1 (6 bases). V was pared by 4 bases and J by 6 bases, with 9 bases between. The CDR3 totals 12 residues. Germline V lookup: CDR1 MNHEY, CDR2 SVGAGI. CDR3: CASSSQGHGYTF. CDR3 DNA sequence: TGTGCCAGCAGTTCACAGGGACATGGCTACACCTTC.

V gene TRBV19 combines with J gene TRBJ1-5; D is unclear. There are 17 residues in the CDR3. Between the trimmed V and J ends, which lost 6 bases and 3 bases, there was a span of 21 bases. Germline lookup yields CDR1 LNHDA and CDR2 SQIVND (reference sequence). CDR3 bases: TGTGCCAGTAGGCTTGCGGGGAAGCAGGTTAACAATCAGCCCCAGCATTTT. It is translated as CASRLAGKQVNNQPQHF.

The chain uses TRBV29-1 and TRBJ2-7, with 7 bases aligning to TRBD1. The V gene end was trimmed by 7 bases and the J gene end by 3 bases; junction bases not matched to a gene: 3. The germline V gene has CDR1 SQVTM and CDR2 ANQGSEA. This CDR3 has 11 amino acids. The CDR3 sequence: CSAGTVYEQYF. In nucleotides, the CDR3 is TGCAGCGCCGGGACAGTCTACGAGCAGTACTTC.

The CDR3 bases are TGTGCCAGCAGTTATGACTGGAACGCCTACGAGCAGTACTTC. Amino acids: CASSYDWNAYEQYF. The chain joins TRBV6-5 to TRBJ2-7; D not resolved. V lost 3 bases, J lost 2 bases, and 11 bases lay in between. The CDR3 is made up of 14 amino acids. The germline CDR1 and CDR2 sequences are MNHEY and SVGAGI.

This chain connects TRBV27 to TRBJ2-2; 14 bases align to TRBD2. V lost 1 base and J lost 1; bases outside the gene matches: 2. This CDR3 contains 18 residues. Germline V gives CDR1 MNHEY, CDR2 SMNVEV (reference sequence). CDR3 sequence: CASSLFGLAGGNTGELFF. CDR3 bases: TGTGCCAGCAGTTTATTCGGACTAGCGGGAGGGAACACCGGGGAGCTGTTTTTT.

The chain carries TRBV9 and TRBJ1-5; TRBD1 aligns across 9 bases. The trim removed 0 bases at V and 2 bases at J, leaving 3 bases unmatched. The CDR3 contains 16 residues. The germline gives CDR1 SGDLS, CDR2 YYNGEE. CDR3 bases: TGTGCCAGCAGCGTAGAGGGACAGGGATGCAATCAGCCCCAGCATTTT. Residues: CASSVEGQGCNQPQHF.

CDR3 nucleotide sequence: TGTGCCAGCAGCTTAATAGCGGGGGGGGGTGGTACAGATACGCAGTATTTT. This gives the protein CASSLIAGGGGTDTQYF. The gene calls are TRBV4-2 and TRBJ2-3; 11 bases match TRBD2. V dropped 5 bases and J dropped 3; count of bases not matched to a gene: 10. The length of the CDR3 is 17 residues. Germline lookup yields CDR1 LGHNA and CDR2 YNFKEQ.

The chain employs TRBV5-1 and TRBJ2-2; possible D gene TRBD2, 6 bases. In germline, CDR1 is SGHRS, CDR2 YFSETQ. The CDR3 totals 13 residues. Trimming cost V 4 bases and J 7 bases, with 11 bases left between them. CDR3 protein: CASSPREVGELFF. CDR3 in DNA: TGCGCCAGCAGCCCGAGGGAGGTCGGGGAGCTGTTTTTT.